The source of this T cell receptor (beta chain) is a study of CD8 T cells in Susac syndrome. From blood CD8+ and CD4+ T cells, the TCR beta chain was sequenced. Negative isolation was used for CD8+ and CD4+ T cells and FACS enrichment for TEMRA cells. Germline V lookup: CDR1 MNHNY, CDR2 SVGAGI (reference sequence). CDR3 length equals 14 residues. V was shortened by 5 bases and J by 5 bases, with 12 bases between the two germline ends. Reverse transcription of about 0.5 to 1 ug RNA was performed with random hexamers. Multiplex immunoSEQ PCR targeted 54 Vbeta and 13 Jbeta TCR beta segments. TCRdb itself ran the immunoSEQ multiplex PCR reads through MiXCR, one entry per CDR3 protein. The table lists roughly 50,000 distinct CDR3 sequences, 80% to 95% of them singletons. In this sample, this clonotype turned up once.

The chain uses TRBV6-6 and TRBJ2-2; D unclear. Sequencing was done on a sample of CD8+ T cells from PBMCs. The source is a human donor in good health. In DNA, the CDR3 is TGTGCCAGCAGTCTCACGACTTCAACCGGGGAGCTGTTTTTT. Protein: CASSLTTSTGELFF.